This paragraph covers one T cell receptor beta chain sequence. It has no known antigen specificity. No much larger clone is present one base from it, and per-base qualities are unavailable. This sample also contains other DNA sequences that code for the same CDR3. The sample comes from a study of blood T cell repertoires in COVID-19 (dated by TCRdb to between 2020 and 2021). A note on the overall study: Collaborator samples came from the United States, Italy and Spain and covered acute and convalescent phases of COVID-19. The prospective study material was composed of cDNA or gDNA derived from T cells, B-cell-depleted T cells, or PBMCs. Deeply sampled blood TCRbeta repertoires from subjects exposed to, actively infected with, or recovered from COVID-19 were included in the dataset. The repertoires were made available in a free public database intended to serve as a resource for research on the immune response to SARS-CoV-2. Samples came from the ongoing ImmuneRACE study (first 160 participants) plus 1,254 subjects from 6 global collaborators. Nearly every sample came with metadata listing a de-identified subject ID, COVID-19 status, age in years and sex. Where HLA class I and class II types were available, the types were taken from metadata supplied by the sample provider, not from assay-based typing. On the study overall, not on this receptor specifically: The amount of clinical and demographic metadata varied by source and participant and was provided uncurated.

TCRbeta CDR3 regions were amplified from genomic DNA by means of the immunoSEQ Assay, a bias-controlled multiplex PCR. The original methods were these. The number of nucleated cells in each sample was estimated by amplification of reference gene primers within the assay. To quantify the absolute abundance of each unique TCRbeta CDR3 rearrangement, sequence reads were collapsed and filtered. Productive Simpson clonality was computed per sample as the square root of Simpson's diversity index over productive rearrangements. As stored in TCRdb, this immuneACCESS dataset retains in-frame rearrangements with V and J assigned. A fraction of the clones does not appear; measured against another copy, unresolved V genes explain less than half of the discrepancy, and the remainder lacks a known reason. V, J and clone size are taken as reported in that table, and D and trimming were inferred from the DNA itself. For this sample there are a few hundred thousand clones; approximately 92% appear just once. Jointly, the top ten make up 6.5% to 8% of the sample.

One collaborating source in Seattle enrolled patients while the patients were actively infected and followed the patients over time throughout the course of disease. Collaborating institutions collected whole blood in K2EDTA tubes following their own protocols. For TCRbeta analysis, collaborators shipped samples as frozen whole blood, isolated PBMCs, or DNA extracted from either of those sample types. CDR1 and CDR2, looked up from the germline V gene (reference sequence), are LNHDA and SQIVND. V and J lose 7 bases and 6 bases, and a span of 10 bases separates them. The CDR3 measures 12 amino acids from cysteine to phenylalanine. The only DNA kept is the CDR3, 36 bases in frame from the first base.

The sequence links TRBV19 to TRBJ1-5; there is no confident call for the D gene. This receptor was identified in a woman aged 25 to 39 with COVID-19, enrolled during active disease. The specimen sequenced was peripheral blood. The CDR3 protein sequence reads: CASTPGGQPQHF. In nucleotide form, the sequence is TGTGCCAGTACCCCCGGAGGTCAGCCCCAGCATTTT.